This is a list of T cell receptor beta chains from one sample in a study of shared clonotypes between healthy human individuals. The repertoire was sequenced with immunoSEQ multiplex PCR; TCRdb's copy has only in-frame clones and lacks some. The sample yields a few million clones, more than 90% seen once. The sample was naive CD4+ T cells sorted from blood. All receptors derive from a man aged 18 to 29 in good health. Both conserved end residues are part of each CDR3. Each record gives: V gene, D gene, clone size, J gene, CDR3 length, CDR3 protein, CDR3 DNA. A D gene is named only where the DNA matches it firmly. The size field is filled for only some rows; it gives once, few, many or a size class.

v_call: TRBV7-6
d_call: NA
clone_size: NA
j_call: TRBJ2-3
cdr3_length: 14
cdr3_aa: CASSFYGPGDTQYF
cdr3_nt: TGTGCCAGCAGCTTTTACGGGCCTGGGGATACGCAGTATTTT

v_call: TRBV9
d_call: NA
clone_size: NA
j_call: TRBJ2-1
cdr3_length: 16
cdr3_aa: CASSVDVHSYYNEQFF
cdr3_nt: TGTGCCAGCAGCGTAGATGTACACAGTTACTACAATGAGCAGTTCTTC

v_call: TRBV10-2
d_call: NA
clone_size: NA
j_call: TRBJ2-1
cdr3_length: 11
cdr3_aa: CATLEVDEQFF
cdr3_nt: TGCGCCACCTTAGAGGTGGATGAGCAGTTCTTC

v_call: TRBV7-6
d_call: NA
clone_size: NA
j_call: TRBJ2-2
cdr3_length: 16
cdr3_aa: CASSLGSTGSTGELFF
cdr3_nt: TGTGCCAGCAGCTTAGGAAGCACAGGGAGCACCGGGGAGCTGTTTTTT

v_call: TRBV5-4
d_call: NA
clone_size: NA
j_call: TRBJ2-1
cdr3_length: 15
cdr3_aa: CASSLRVLGGNEQFF
cdr3_nt: TGTGCCAGCAGCCTCCGGGTTTTAGGCGGGAATGAGCAGTTCTTC

v_call: TRBV7-2
d_call: NA
clone_size: NA
j_call: TRBJ2-7
cdr3_length: 14
cdr3_aa: CASSLGHPSYEQYF
cdr3_nt: TGTGCCAGCAGCTTGGGACACCCCTCCTACGAGCAGTACTTC

v_call: TRBV19
d_call: TRBD1
clone_size: NA
j_call: TRBJ1-5
cdr3_length: 18
cdr3_aa: CASSMGQGRASGNQPQHF
cdr3_nt: TGTGCCAGTAGTATGGGACAGGGGAGGGCTTCTGGCAATCAGCCCCAGCATTTT

v_call: TRBV19
d_call: TRBD2
clone_size: NA
j_call: TRBJ2-4
cdr3_length: 15
cdr3_aa: CASSKPGLARNIQYF
cdr3_nt: TGTGCCAGTAGTAAACCGGGACTAGCTCGGAACATTCAGTACTTC

v_call: TRBV6-1
d_call: TRBD2
clone_size: NA
j_call: TRBJ2-5
cdr3_length: 15
cdr3_aa: CASRRTSVLRETQYF
cdr3_nt: TGTGCCAGCAGAAGGACTAGCGTGCTTAGGGAGACCCAGTACTTC

v_call: TRBV27
d_call: TRBD1
clone_size: NA
j_call: TRBJ1-2
cdr3_length: 14
cdr3_aa: CASRPTTGDSGYTF
cdr3_nt: TGTGCCAGCAGACCGACTACAGGGGATTCTGGCTACACCTTC

v_call: TRBV7-2
d_call: NA
clone_size: NA
j_call: TRBJ2-5
cdr3_length: 16
cdr3_aa: CASSLKPAGARETQYF
cdr3_nt: TGTGCCAGCAGCTTAAAGCCCGCAGGGGCGAGAGAGACCCAGTACTTC

v_call: TRBV11-2
d_call: TRBD1
clone_size: NA
j_call: TRBJ1-4
cdr3_length: 17
cdr3_aa: CASSPDRGFRTNEKLFF
cdr3_nt: TGTGCCAGCAGCCCCGACAGGGGATTCCGAACTAATGAAAAACTGTTTTTT

v_call: TRBV6-6
d_call: NA
clone_size: NA
j_call: TRBJ1-5
cdr3_length: 13
cdr3_aa: CASSYSRDQPQHF
cdr3_nt: TGTGCCAGCAGTTACTCCAGGGATCAGCCCCAGCATTTT

v_call: TRBV4-3
d_call: TRBD2
clone_size: NA
j_call: TRBJ2-1
cdr3_length: 16
cdr3_aa: CASSQEFSGRIVEQFF
cdr3_nt: TGCGCCAGCAGCCAAGAGTTTAGCGGGAGGATTGTTGAGCAGTTCTTC

v_call: TRBV5-1
d_call: NA
clone_size: NA
j_call: TRBJ1-2
cdr3_length: 16
cdr3_aa: CASSFSGRVSDGGYTF
cdr3_nt: TGCGCCAGCAGCTTTTCTGGTAGGGTCTCGGATGGGGGCTACACCTTC

v_call: TRBV19
d_call: TRBD1
clone_size: NA
j_call: TRBJ2-7
cdr3_length: 16
cdr3_aa: CASSREDRASSYEQYF
cdr3_nt: TGTGCCAGTAGTAGAGAAGACAGGGCCAGCTCCTACGAGCAGTACTTC

v_call: TRBV5-1
d_call: NA
clone_size: NA
j_call: TRBJ2-7
cdr3_length: 15
cdr3_aa: CASSFGQGSSYEQYF
cdr3_nt: TGCGCCAGCAGCTTTGGGCAGGGGAGCTCCTACGAGCAGTACTTC

v_call: TRBV25-1
d_call: TRBD1
clone_size: NA
j_call: TRBJ1-2
cdr3_length: 15
cdr3_aa: CASSGRDRGDYGYTF
cdr3_nt: TGTGCCAGCAGTGGCCGGGACAGGGGTGATTATGGCTACACCTTC

v_call: TRBV29-1
d_call: NA
clone_size: NA
j_call: TRBJ1-3
cdr3_length: 13
cdr3_aa: CSVVRGAGNTIYF
cdr3_nt: TGCAGCGTTGTCCGGGGGGCTGGAAACACCATATATTTT

v_call: TRBV11-1
d_call: NA
clone_size: NA
j_call: TRBJ2-1
cdr3_length: 15
cdr3_aa: CASSLGGALYNEQFF
cdr3_nt: TGTGCCAGCAGCTTAGGCGGGGCCCTCTACAATGAGCAGTTCTTC

v_call: TRBV9
d_call: TRBD1
clone_size: NA
j_call: TRBJ2-7
cdr3_length: 15
cdr3_aa: CASSVASQGAREQYF
cdr3_nt: TGTGCCAGCAGCGTAGCTTCGCAGGGGGCTCGGGAGCAGTACTTC

v_call: TRBV5-1
d_call: TRBD2
clone_size: NA
j_call: TRBJ2-7
cdr3_length: 13
cdr3_aa: CASWASGTYEQYF
cdr3_nt: TGCGCCAGCTGGGCTAGCGGGACTTACGAGCAGTACTTC

v_call: TRBV5-1
d_call: TRBD2
clone_size: NA
j_call: TRBJ2-3
cdr3_length: 16
cdr3_aa: CASSLLAGGPSDTQYF
cdr3_nt: TGCGCCAGCAGCTTACTAGCGGGAGGCCCCTCGGATACGCAGTATTTT

v_call: TRBV7-9
d_call: NA
clone_size: NA
j_call: TRBJ1-5
cdr3_length: 16
cdr3_aa: CASSYGGTEINQPQHF
cdr3_nt: TGTGCCAGCAGTTATGGAGGGACTGAGATCAATCAGCCCCAGCATTTT

v_call: TRBV18
d_call: TRBD1
clone_size: NA
j_call: TRBJ1-6
cdr3_length: 16
cdr3_aa: CASSPADRGSNSPLHF
cdr3_nt: TGTGCCAGCTCACCAGCCGACAGGGGGTCCAATTCACCCCTCCACTTT

v_call: TRBV19
d_call: NA
clone_size: NA
j_call: TRBJ1-5
cdr3_length: 16
cdr3_aa: CASSGRRSGLNQPQHF
cdr3_nt: TGTGCCAGTAGTGGCCGCAGATCAGGGTTGAATCAGCCCCAGCATTTT

v_call: TRBV27
d_call: TRBD1
clone_size: NA
j_call: TRBJ1-3
cdr3_length: 16
cdr3_aa: CASSRGTGGSGNTIYF
cdr3_nt: TGTGCCAGCAGTAGAGGGACAGGGGGCTCTGGAAACACCATATATTTT

v_call: TRBV10-3
d_call: TRBD1
clone_size: NA
j_call: TRBJ1-2
cdr3_length: 16
cdr3_aa: CAISQTFGTGNYGYTF
cdr3_nt: TGTGCCATCAGTCAAACATTCGGGACAGGGAACTATGGCTACACCTTC

v_call: TRBV6-5
d_call: NA
clone_size: NA
j_call: TRBJ1-1
cdr3_length: 15
cdr3_aa: CASSTTGHQNTEAFF
cdr3_nt: TGTGCCAGCAGTACAACGGGACACCAGAACACTGAAGCTTTCTTT

v_call: TRBV11-2
d_call: NA
clone_size: NA
j_call: TRBJ1-6
cdr3_length: 15
cdr3_aa: CASSLTGTSDSPLHF
cdr3_nt: TGTGCCAGCAGCTTAACCGGGACAAGTGATTCACCCCTCCACTTT

v_call: TRBV5-1
d_call: TRBD2
clone_size: NA
j_call: TRBJ2-1
cdr3_length: 15
cdr3_aa: CASSLLSGGASEQFF
cdr3_nt: TGCGCCAGCAGCTTGCTTAGCGGGGGGGCGAGTGAGCAGTTCTTC

v_call: TRBV28
d_call: NA
clone_size: NA
j_call: TRBJ2-7
cdr3_length: 14
cdr3_aa: CASRADRTTYEQYF
cdr3_nt: TGTGCCAGCAGGGCTGACCGGACCACCTACGAGCAGTACTTC

v_call: TRBV7-2
d_call: NA
clone_size: once
j_call: TRBJ2-7
cdr3_length: 15
cdr3_aa: CASSSGTTSTYEQYF
cdr3_nt: TGTGCCAGCAGCTCCGGGACCACCAGTACCTACGAGCAGTACTTC

v_call: TRBV25-1
d_call: NA
clone_size: NA
j_call: TRBJ1-2
cdr3_length: 14
cdr3_aa: CASSDLTTSYGYTF
cdr3_nt: TGTGCCAGCAGTGACCTAACTACATCCTATGGCTACACCTTC

v_call: TRBV7-2
d_call: NA
clone_size: NA
j_call: TRBJ1-5
cdr3_length: 15
cdr3_aa: CASSFDGRNNQPQHF
cdr3_nt: TGTGCCAGCAGCTTTGACGGGAGGAACAATCAGCCCCAGCATTTT

v_call: TRBV6-1
d_call: NA
clone_size: NA
j_call: TRBJ2-3
cdr3_length: 12
cdr3_aa: CASSLETDTQYF
cdr3_nt: TGTGCCAGCAGCCTAGAGACAGATACGCAGTATTTT

v_call: TRBV27
d_call: TRBD2
clone_size: NA
j_call: TRBJ2-1
cdr3_length: 17
cdr3_aa: CASSFGLAGPVYNEQFF
cdr3_nt: TGTGCCAGCAGTTTTGGGCTAGCGGGGCCCGTTTACAATGAGCAGTTCTTC

v_call: TRBV5-1
d_call: TRBD2
clone_size: NA
j_call: TRBJ2-5
cdr3_length: 14
cdr3_aa: CASSMTSGQETQYF
cdr3_nt: TGCGCCAGCAGCATGACTAGCGGACAAGAGACCCAGTACTTC

v_call: TRBV5-4
d_call: NA
clone_size: NA
j_call: TRBJ1-2
cdr3_length: 14
cdr3_aa: CASSLDRGDYGYTF
cdr3_nt: TGTGCCAGCAGCTTGGATAGAGGGGACTATGGCTACACCTTC

v_call: TRBV6-6
d_call: TRBD1
clone_size: NA
j_call: TRBJ1-4
cdr3_length: 15
cdr3_aa: CASSYPGQVGEKLFF
cdr3_nt: TGTGCCAGCAGTTACCCGGGACAGGTCGGTGAAAAACTGTTTTTT

v_call: TRBV2
d_call: TRBD2
clone_size: NA
j_call: TRBJ2-1
cdr3_length: 17
cdr3_aa: CASSERGSGKSYNEQFF
cdr3_nt: TGTGCCAGCAGTGAACGGGGTAGCGGGAAATCCTACAATGAGCAGTTCTTC

v_call: TRBV10-3
d_call: TRBD1
clone_size: NA
j_call: TRBJ2-1
cdr3_length: 14
cdr3_aa: CAISGDRSYNEQFF
cdr3_nt: TGTGCCATCAGTGGGGACAGATCCTACAATGAGCAGTTCTTC

v_call: TRBV11-2
d_call: TRBD1
clone_size: NA
j_call: TRBJ1-1
cdr3_length: 18
cdr3_aa: CASSRRWDAGGRDTEAFF
cdr3_nt: TGTGCCAGCAGCCGTAGGTGGGACGCAGGGGGCAGAGATACTGAAGCTTTCTTT

v_call: TRBV9
d_call: TRBD2
clone_size: NA
j_call: TRBJ2-3
cdr3_length: 15
cdr3_aa: CASSVLAGVTDTQYF
cdr3_nt: TGTGCCAGCAGCGTACTAGCGGGAGTCACAGATACGCAGTATTTT

v_call: TRBV6-1
d_call: NA
clone_size: once
j_call: TRBJ2-7
cdr3_length: 12
cdr3_aa: CASSVGVYEQYF
cdr3_nt: TGTGCCAGCAGTGTGGGGGTCTACGAGCAGTACTTC

v_call: TRBV5-4
d_call: NA
clone_size: NA
j_call: TRBJ1-1
cdr3_length: 17
cdr3_aa: CASSNGGAGYLNTEAFF
cdr3_nt: TGTGCCAGCAGCAATGGGGGCGCAGGCTATTTGAACACTGAAGCTTTCTTT

v_call: TRBV30
d_call: NA
clone_size: NA
j_call: TRBJ2-7
cdr3_length: 12
cdr3_aa: CAWSPRGYEQYF
cdr3_nt: TGTGCCTGGAGCCCCCGGGGGTACGAGCAGTACTTC

v_call: TRBV18
d_call: TRBD1
clone_size: NA
j_call: TRBJ2-2
cdr3_length: 15
cdr3_aa: CASSQGTGNAGELFF
cdr3_nt: TGTGCCAGCTCACAAGGGACAGGGAACGCCGGGGAGCTGTTTTTT